This T cell receptor (beta chain) stems from a study of cytomegalovirus exposure and HLA in healthy donors. The V gene end was trimmed by 5 bases and the J gene end by 5 bases; junction bases not matched to a gene: 16. CDR3 length: 17 residues. Germline V lookup: CDR1 GTSNPN, CDR2 SVGIG (reference sequence). This PCR relied on a set of 60 Vbeta primers and 13 Jbeta primers. The protocol was immunoSEQ multiplex PCR, while the TCRdb copy is restricted to in-frame clones and leaves out a portion. The profile shows 110,000 to 150,000 clones, roughly four fifths of them singletons. Study outcomes and limitations: DRB1 showed the most TCR associations and HLA-C the fewest in a later analysis, as rates varied by HLA locus. In an earlier analysis, in under 700 donors, most V segments appeared productive either ~90% or ~30% of the time.

With respect to this clone: Its antigen remains unknown.

This TCR was recovered from a man aged 25-40 years in good health and CMV-seronegative. The source material was PBMCs. The genes are TRBV30 and TRBJ2-2; TRBD2 agrees at 8 bases. The CDR3 is CAWASPRGRRDTGELFF. In nucleotides, the CDR3 is TGTGCCTGGGCTAGCCCCCGCGGGAGGAGGGATACCGGGGAGCTGTTTTTT.